The entry that follows covers one TCR beta chain sequence. Assay used: immunoSEQ multiplex PCR; TCRdb lists only in-frame clones, some missing. In the table there are some 120,000 clones, 86% of which are singletons. This CDR3 region has 16 residues. Trimming cost V 0 bases and J 7 bases; bases outside gene matches: 7. CDR1 LGHNA and CDR2 YNFKEQ come from the germline V gene. The entry originates in a study of blood T cell repertoires in COVID-19. The sequenced material came from peripheral blood. This chain uses TRBV4-2 with TRBJ1-4, with 8 nucleotides matching TRBD1. The TCR comes from a middle-aged man with acute or convalescent COVID-19. The CDR3 DNA follows: TGTGCCAGCAGCCAAGACGGGGACAGGATTAGTGAAAAACTGTTTTTT. This translates into CASSQDGDRISEKLFF.